These 26 T cell receptor beta chains share one sample of origin, sequenced in a study of blood T cell repertoires in COVID-19. Clones were sequenced by immunoSEQ multiplex PCR, and TCRdb holds only the in-frame ones, with some missing. Of 70,000 to 95,000 clones in the sample, 85% to 90% were seen once. Material for sequencing was peripheral blood. The receptors were sampled from a woman older than 75 with acute or convalescent COVID-19.

The chain's CDR3 is CASSYSRQRTSTDTQYF. The CDR3 DNA reads TGTGCCAGCAGTTACTCTCGACAACGAACTTCCACAGATACGCAGTATTTT. The genes are TRBV6-2 or TRBV6-3 and TRBJ2-3, with D uncertain. Trimming took off 0 bases at V and 2 bases at J, with 15 bases between the two ends. This CDR3 spans 17 amino acids. CDR1 MNHEY and CDR2 SVGEGT come from the germline V gene.

The chain employs TRBV2 and TRBJ2-1, with 11 bases lining up with TRBD2. The CDR3 length is 14 residues. Germline CDR1 is SNHLY and CDR2 is FYNNEI. V lost 4 bases to trimming and J lost 10 bases; unmatched junction nucleotides: 6. CDR3 in amino acids: CASSGRLAGREQFF. CDR3 bases: TGTGCCAGCAGTGGTAGACTAGCGGGGCGAGAGCAGTTCTTC.

This CDR3 is CASSTHPRTGELFF. CDR3 in DNA: TGTGCCAGCAGCACACACCCACGCACCGGGGAGCTGTTTTTT. This rearrangement joins TRBV9 to TRBJ2-2; D unresolved. This CDR3 has 14 residues. In germline, CDR1 is SGDLS, CDR2 YYNGEE. V gave up 4 bases and J gave up 4 bases, with 11 bases separating them.

This chain connects TRBV7-2 to TRBJ1-1; D is possibly TRBD1 (5 bases). The CDR3 has 16 residues. Germline V lookup: CDR1 SGHTA, CDR2 FQGNSA. Trimming removed 1 base at V and 5 bases at J, with 17 bases between. Here the CDR3 reads CASSLVGPAKGTEAFF. The CDR3 nucleotides are TGTGCCAGCAGCTTAGTGGGGCCGGCGAAGGGGACTGAAGCTTTCTTT.

The chain has TRBV6-5 and TRBJ1-4; no clear D. Germline V lookup: CDR1 MNHEY, CDR2 SVGAGI. V was clipped by 6 bases and J by 2 bases, with 10 bases between them. The CDR3 has 14 amino acids. In DNA, the CDR3 is TGTGCCAGCAGGCCCACAGTTACTAATGAAAAACTGTTTTTT. Encoded protein: CASRPTVTNEKLFF.

This chain connects TRBV7-8 to TRBJ2-2, with a weak D call TRBD1 (6 bases). The CDR3 runs to 15 residues. The V end lost 1 base, the J end lost 4 bases, and 10 bases lay between the germline ends. CDR1 and CDR2 (germline): SGHVS, FQNEAQ. In nucleotides, the CDR3 is TGTGCCAGCAGCTTAGATGGACAGTCCACCGGGGAGCTGTTTTTT. Protein sequence: CASSLDGQSTGELFF.

The chain has TRBV6-5 and TRBJ1-6; no reliable D call. V was trimmed by 2 bases and J by 4 bases, leaving 9 bases between them. The germline CDR1 and CDR2 sequences are MNHEY and SVGAGI. This CDR3 is built from 15 residues. The CDR3 reads CASSYEAAYNSPLHF. The CDR3 coding sequence is TGTGCCAGCAGTTACGAGGCAGCATATAATTCACCCCTCCACTTT.

V and J are TRBV7-2 and TRBJ2-3, with TRBD2 matching 14 bases. V shed 5 bases, J shed 4 bases, and the junction held 5 bases outside the gene matches. There are 16 residues in the CDR3. Looked up from germline, CDR1 is SGHTA and CDR2 is FQGNSA. The CDR3 DNA is TGTGCCAGCAGCCCCCGACTAGCGGGGGGGCCAGATACGCAGTATTTT. This gives the protein CASSPRLAGGPDTQYF.

V gene TRBV23-1 combines with J gene TRBJ1-5; the D is unclear. TRBV23-1 is annotated as an ORF whose role is uncertain. Trimming stripped 8 bases from V and 6 bases from J, with 23 bases between. This CDR3 region has 16 residues. The CDR3 region is CASPTKGVGGLQPQHF. For the CDR3, the DNA is TGCGCCAGCCCTACAAAGGGTGTGGGAGGGCTTCAGCCCCAGCATTTT.

V and J are TRBV6-5 and TRBJ2-7; no reliable D call. This CDR3 spans 13 amino acids. CDR1 is MNHEY and CDR2 is SVGAGI in the germline V gene. Trimming stripped 6 bases from V and 2 bases from J, with 11 bases between. The CDR3 protein is CASSSTRTYEQYF. As DNA, the CDR3 is TGTGCCAGCAGCTCGACACGGACCTACGAGCAGTACTTC.

The chain is built from TRBV19 and TRBJ2-7, with TRBD2 matching over 7 bases. Losses at the gene ends were 3 bases for V and 4 bases for J; bases not matched to a gene: 9. The germline CDR1 and CDR2 sequences are LNHDA and SQIVND (reference sequence). The CDR3 runs to 15 residues. CDR3 region: CASSMGGGARYEQYF. CDR3 nucleotide sequence: TGTGCCAGTAGTATGGGGGGGGGAGCCCGTTACGAGCAGTACTTC.

This clone was recorded once. The CDR3 DNA is TGTGCCAGCAGCTTAAGAAGCGGGAGGGCCTTGGATGAGCAGTTCTTC. This codes for CASSLRSGRALDEQFF. The chain joins TRBV11-2 to TRBJ2-1; TRBD2 aligns across 10 bases. Germline CDR1 and CDR2: SGHAT and FQNNGV. The CDR3 runs to 16 residues. J lost 8 bases, V lost 2 bases, and 9 bases had no gene match. The whole variable domain, remainder taken from reference TRBV11-2 and TRBJ2-1, is EAGVAQSPRYKIIEKRQSVAFWCNPISGHATLYWYQQILGQGPKLLIQFQNNGVVDDSQLPKDRFSAERLKGVDSTLKIQPAKLEDSAVYLCASSLRSGRALDEQFFGPGTRLTVL.

The CDR3, as DNA: TGTGCCCCCCGGGACACTGAAGCTTTCTTT. This encodes CAPRDTEAFF. The rearrangement links TRBV27 to TRBJ1-1; D ambiguous. Trimming removed 11 bases at V and 3 bases at J, with 7 bases between. The CDR3 has 10 amino acids. Germline CDR1 MNHEY, CDR2 SMNVEV (reference sequence).

This sequence joins TRBV7-8 and TRBJ2-7; 10 bases fit TRBD1. V shed 7 bases and J 6 bases; nucleotides not matched to a gene: 18. Germline assignment: CDR1 SGHVS and CDR2 FQNEAQ. This CDR3 has 17 residues. Here the CDR3 DNA reads TGTGCCAGCATCCCCCTTACACGGGGTGGACAGGGGGGCGAGCAGTACTTC. Encoded protein: CASIPLTRGGQGGEQYF.

This chain joins TRBV7-2 and TRBJ2-7; 11 bases match TRBD2. This CDR3 has 14 residues. Looked up from germline, CDR1 is SGHTA and CDR2 is FQGNSA. V trimming: 3 bases; J trimming: 4 bases; junction bases outside the gene matches: 2. The CDR3 region is CASSFSGGAYEQYF. CDR3 nucleotide sequence: TGTGCCAGCAGCTTTAGCGGGGGGGCGTACGAGCAGTACTTC. Full variable domain (rest looked up from reference TRBV7-2 and TRBJ2-7): GAGVSQSPSNKVTEKGKDVELRCDPISGHTALYWYRQSLGQGLEFLIYFQGNSAPDKSGLPSDRFSAERTGGSVSTLTIQRTQQEDSAVYLCASSFSGGAYEQYFGPGTRLTVT.

The chain combines TRBV19 with TRBJ1-2, with 7 bases aligning to TRBD1. The CDR3 extends over 15 amino acids. With 4 bases clipped from V and 0 bases from J, the junction kept 5 bases outside the gene matches. From germline, CDR1 is LNHDA and CDR2 SQIVND (reference sequence). CDR3: CASSTWDSANYGYTF. Written as DNA, the CDR3 is TGTGCCAGTAGTACTTGGGACAGTGCTAACTATGGCTACACCTTC.

CDR3 DNA: TGTGCCAGCAGTTATCCGGGTAACTATGGCTACACCTTC. This translates into CASSYPGNYGYTF. The rearrangement links TRBV6-5 to TRBJ1-2; D call uncertain. This CDR3 has 13 residues. V gave up 3 bases and J gave up 1 base, with 6 bases separating them. Germline V CDR1 and CDR2: MNHEY, SVGAGI.

The chain has TRBV5-6 and TRBJ2-1, with D unresolved. The CDR3 extends over 13 amino acids. Between the trimmed V and J ends, which lost 4 bases and 9 bases, there was a span of 14 bases. The germline gives CDR1 SGHDT, CDR2 YYEEEE. The CDR3 here is CASSPRPGSEQFF. CDR3 in DNA: TGTGCCAGCAGCCCGCGGCCCGGAAGTGAGCAGTTCTTC.

This clone was recorded a few times. This chain links TRBV11-2 with TRBJ2-1; 13 nucleotides align to TRBD2. The germline V gene encodes CDR1 SGHAT and CDR2 FQNNGV. The CDR3 covers 15 residues. Trimming took 0 bases from V and 10 from J; bases not matched to a gene: 3. The CDR3 loop reads CASSLDPGLAGEQFF. In DNA form, the CDR3 reads TGTGCCAGCAGCTTAGATCCGGGACTAGCGGGAGAGCAGTTCTTC.

The chain carries TRBV29-1 and TRBJ1-1; D unresolved. The CDR3 is 12 amino acids. The germline V and J ends were trimmed by 4 bases and 6 bases, with 12 bases remaining between them. The germline gives CDR1 SQVTM, CDR2 ANQGSEA. As DNA, the CDR3 is TGCAGCGTTGGATCAGGTATGGCTGAAGCTTTCTTT. This gives the protein CSVGSGMAEAFF.

This chain links TRBV19 with TRBJ1-1; D possibly corresponds to TRBD1 (5 bases). Trimming removed 2 bases from V and 10 bases from J, with 14 bases in between. Germline V CDR1 and CDR2: LNHDA, SQIVND (reference sequence). There are 13 residues in the CDR3. DNA of the CDR3: TGTGCCAGTAGTATACCAGGGCCCGGGGGAGCTTTCTTT. Translating gives CASSIPGPGGAFF.

CDR3 in DNA: TGTGCCAGCTCAAGACAGGGGGGCACTGAAGCTTTCTTT. Its protein product is CASSRQGGTEAFF. V usage is TRBV18 and J usage is TRBJ1-1; 9 bases align to TRBD1. The CDR3 has 13 residues. With V trimmed by 5 bases and J by 4 bases, 2 bases remained unmatched. Germline CDR1 KGHSH, CDR2 LQKENI.

V is TRBV9 and J is TRBJ2-7; TRBD1 aligns across 10 bases. Germline V gives CDR1 SGDLS, CDR2 YYNGEE. Unmatched junction bases numbered 10, after V lost 4 bases and J lost 6 bases. CDR3 length: 15 amino acids. CDR3 sequence reads: CASSPRGTGVSEQYF. CDR3 in DNA: TGTGCCAGCAGCCCTCGGGGGACAGGGGTTTCCGAGCAGTACTTC.

V usage is TRBV14 and J usage is TRBJ1-1; TRBD1 might be the D (5 bases). Trimming took off 4 bases at V and 0 bases at J, with 6 bases between the two ends. CDR1 SGHDN and CDR2 FVKESK come from the germline V gene. CDR3 length: 13 residues. The CDR3: CASSRDLNTEAFF. The CDR3 nucleotides read TGTGCCAGCAGCCGGGACTTGAACACTGAAGCTTTCTTT.

The chain carries TRBV7-3 and TRBJ2-3, with a weak D call TRBD1 (5 bases). In germline, CDR1 is SGHTA, CDR2 FQGTGA. Deletions cut 2 bases from V and 2 bases from J, with 8 bases between. The CDR3 spans 14 residues. CDR3 region: CASSLGALTDTQYF. CDR3 bases: TGTGCCAGCAGCTTAGGGGCGCTCACAGATACGCAGTATTTT. Combining the CDR3 with reference TRBV7-3 and TRBJ2-3 gives the whole variable domain GAGVSQTPSNKVTEKGKYVELRCDPISGHTALYWYRQSLGQGPEFLIYFQGTGAADDSGLPNDRFFAVRPEGSVSTLKIQRTERGDSAVYLCASSLGALTDTQYFGPGTRLTVL.

The V and J genes are TRBV5-1 and TRBJ2-1; TRBD2 matches at 13 bases. With V trimmed by 0 bases and J by 10 bases, 7 bases remained unmatched. CDR3 length: 16 residues. Per germline, CDR1 SGHRS and CDR2 YFSETQ. CDR3 nucleotides: TGCGCCAGCAGCTTGGCCACTAGCGGGGGGGCCATAGAGCAGTTCTTC. Its translation is CASSLATSGGAIEQFF.